This T cell receptor (beta chain) originates from a study of blood T cells in healthy people across ages. General study points: Diversity figures based on one million T cells were deemed too low.

This clonotype has more than one count but fewer than ten. Its antigen is currently unknown. A minimum of 7 million PBMCs was isolated per sample. In germline, CDR1 is SGHRS, CDR2 YFSETQ. The junction had 11 bases not matched to a gene; V was cut back by 4 bases and J by 6 bases. The CDR3 contains 15 residues. Alongside a J-beta primer mix, a sample-barcoded 5' primer served in a second PCR lasting 7 to 11 cycles. Each CDR3 protein is one row after TCRdb ran MiXCR on the 5' RACE reads. The sample consists of 1.5 million or so distinct CDR3 sequences, around 39% of them appearing once. Sequenced: blood. The rearrangement joins TRBV5-1 to TRBJ1-2; TRBD1 agrees at 8 bases. The TCR originated in a woman aged 18-35 years in good health. This CDR3 is CASSIGQGPGHGYTF. CDR3 in DNA: TGCGCCAGCAGCATCGGACAGGGCCCGGGACATGGCTACACCTTC.